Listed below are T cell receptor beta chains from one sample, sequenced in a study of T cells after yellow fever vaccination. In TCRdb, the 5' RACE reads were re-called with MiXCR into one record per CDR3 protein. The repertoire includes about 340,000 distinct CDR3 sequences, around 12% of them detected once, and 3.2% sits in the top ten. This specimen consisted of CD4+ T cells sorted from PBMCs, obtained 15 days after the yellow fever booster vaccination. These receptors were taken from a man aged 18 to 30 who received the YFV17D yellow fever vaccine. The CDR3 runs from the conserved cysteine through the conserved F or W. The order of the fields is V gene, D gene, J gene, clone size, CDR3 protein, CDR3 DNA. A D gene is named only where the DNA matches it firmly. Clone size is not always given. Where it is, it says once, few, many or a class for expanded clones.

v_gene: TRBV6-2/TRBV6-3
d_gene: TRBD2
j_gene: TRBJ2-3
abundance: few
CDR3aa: CASSYLTSGRRTDTQYF
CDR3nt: TGTGCCAGCAGTTATTTGACTAGCGGGAGACGCACAGATACGCAGTATTTT

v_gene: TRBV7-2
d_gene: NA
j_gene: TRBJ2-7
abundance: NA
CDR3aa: CASSLVGLRRGYEQYF
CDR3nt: TGTGCCAGCAGCTTAGTAGGCCTAAGGCGGGGTTACGAGCAGTACTTC

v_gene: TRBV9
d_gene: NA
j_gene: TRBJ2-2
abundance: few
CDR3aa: CASSVMGGELFF
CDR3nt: TGTGCCAGCAGCGTGATGGGCGGGGAGCTGTTTTTT

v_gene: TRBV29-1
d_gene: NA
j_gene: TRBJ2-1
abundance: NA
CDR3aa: CSVGRTRGGEQFF
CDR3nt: TGCAGCGTTGGACGTACCAGGGGCGGTGAGCAGTTCTTC

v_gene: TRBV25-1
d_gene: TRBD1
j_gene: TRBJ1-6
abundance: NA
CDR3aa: CASQDRGENSPLHF
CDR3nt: TGTGCCAGCCAAGACAGGGGTGAAAATTCACCCCTCCACTTT

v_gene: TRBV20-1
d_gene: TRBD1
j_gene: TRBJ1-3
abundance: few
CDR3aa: CSAVPLQGIGNTIYF
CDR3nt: TGCAGTGCCGTCCCTCTACAGGGGATTGGGAACACCATATATTTT

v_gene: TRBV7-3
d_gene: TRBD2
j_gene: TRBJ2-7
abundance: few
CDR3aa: CASSPASGGHEQYF
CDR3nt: TGTGCCAGCAGCCCCGCTAGCGGGGGCCACGAGCAGTACTTC

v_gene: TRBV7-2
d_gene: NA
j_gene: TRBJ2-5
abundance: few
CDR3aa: CASSLSKQETQYF
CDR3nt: TGTGCCAGCAGCTTATCTAAGCAAGAGACCCAGTACTTC

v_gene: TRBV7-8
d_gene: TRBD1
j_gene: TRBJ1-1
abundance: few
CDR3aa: CASSLMTGAYTEAFF
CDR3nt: TGTGCCAGCAGCTTGATGACAGGGGCGTACACTGAAGCTTTCTTT

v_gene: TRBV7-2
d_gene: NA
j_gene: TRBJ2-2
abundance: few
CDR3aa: CASSLFSFDNTGELFF
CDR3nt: TGTGCCAGCAGCTTATTTTCTTTCGACAACACCGGGGAGCTGTTTTTT

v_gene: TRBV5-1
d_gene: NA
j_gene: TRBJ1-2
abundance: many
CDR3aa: CASSLGGRLYGYTF
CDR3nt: TGCGCCAGCAGCTTGGGAGGCAGACTCTATGGCTACACCTTC

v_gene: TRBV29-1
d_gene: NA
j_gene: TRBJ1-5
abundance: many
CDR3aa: CSVADGLIGNQPQHF
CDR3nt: TGCAGCGTTGCGGACGGTCTAATTGGCAATCAGCCCCAGCATTTT

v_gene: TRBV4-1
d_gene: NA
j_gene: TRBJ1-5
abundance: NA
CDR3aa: CASSQEATWSNQPQHF
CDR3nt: TGCGCCAGCAGCCAAGAGGCGACCTGGAGCAATCAGCCCCAGCATTTT

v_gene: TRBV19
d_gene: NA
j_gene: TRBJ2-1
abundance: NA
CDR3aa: CASSRRGSYNEQFF
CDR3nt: TGTGCCAGTAGTCGCAGAGGTTCCTACAATGAGCAGTTCTTC

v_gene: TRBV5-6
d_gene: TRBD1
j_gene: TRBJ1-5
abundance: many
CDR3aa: CASSLTGGGNQPQHF
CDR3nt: TGTGCCAGCAGTCTTACAGGGGGCGGCAATCAGCCCCAGCATTTT

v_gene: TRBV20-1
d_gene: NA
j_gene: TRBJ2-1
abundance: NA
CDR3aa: CSVSLRGSSYNEQFF
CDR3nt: TGCAGTGTTAGTTTAAGAGGGAGCTCCTACAATGAGCAGTTCTTC

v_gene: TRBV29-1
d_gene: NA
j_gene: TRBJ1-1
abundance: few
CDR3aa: CSVPRGTEAFF
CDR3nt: TGCAGCGTTCCGAGGGGCACTGAAGCTTTCTTT

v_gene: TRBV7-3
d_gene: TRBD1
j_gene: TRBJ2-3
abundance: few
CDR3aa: CASSPRQGAFTFEKFDTQYF
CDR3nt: TGTGCCAGCAGCCCCCGACAGGGGGCTTTTACGTTCGAAAAATTCGATACGCAGTATTTT

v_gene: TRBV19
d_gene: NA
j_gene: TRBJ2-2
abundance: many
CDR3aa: CASSIIQQTGELFF
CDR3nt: TGTGCCAGTAGTATAATCCAGCAGACCGGGGAGCTGTTTTTT

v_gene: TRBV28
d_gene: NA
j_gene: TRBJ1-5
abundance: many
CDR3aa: CASTSGGLPQHF
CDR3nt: TGTGCCAGCACCTCGGGGGGGTTGCCCCAGCATTTT

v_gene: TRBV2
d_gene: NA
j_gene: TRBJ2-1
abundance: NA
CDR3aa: CASSERQGSPEQFF
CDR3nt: TGTGCCAGCAGTGAAAGGCAGGGGTCCCCCGAGCAGTTCTTC

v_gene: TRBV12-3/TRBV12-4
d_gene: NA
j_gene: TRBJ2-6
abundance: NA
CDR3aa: CASSRTSSGANVLTF
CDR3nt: TGTGCCAGCAGTCGGACGAGCTCTGGGGCCAACGTCCTGACTTTC

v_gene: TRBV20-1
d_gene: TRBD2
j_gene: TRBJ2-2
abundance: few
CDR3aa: CSAPRAGVSPGELFF
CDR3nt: TGCAGTGCTCCACGCGCGGGGGTCTCTCCCGGGGAGCTGTTTTTT

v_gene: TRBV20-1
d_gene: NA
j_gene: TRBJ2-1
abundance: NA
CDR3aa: CSGLTARGEQFF
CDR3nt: TGCAGTGGCCTGACGGCACGGGGGGAGCAGTTCTTC

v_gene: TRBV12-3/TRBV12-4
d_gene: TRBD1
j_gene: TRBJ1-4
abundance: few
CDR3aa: CASRDSGQGLEKLFF
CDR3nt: TGTGCCAGCAGGGACTCGGGACAGGGGTTGGAAAAACTGTTTTTT

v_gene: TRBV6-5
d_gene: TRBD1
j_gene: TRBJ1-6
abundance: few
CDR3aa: CASSYFGTGDSPLHF
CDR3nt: TGTGCCAGCAGTTACTTCGGGACAGGGGACTCACCCCTCCACTTT

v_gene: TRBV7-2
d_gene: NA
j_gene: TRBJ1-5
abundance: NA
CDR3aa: CASSLGAFGQPQHF
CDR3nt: TGTGCCAGCAGCTTGGGGGCTTTCGGGCAGCCCCAGCATTTT

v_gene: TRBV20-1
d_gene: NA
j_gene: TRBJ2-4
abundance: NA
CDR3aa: CSAQALAKNIQYF
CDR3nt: TGCAGTGCGCAGGCCCTAGCCAAAAACATTCAGTACTTC

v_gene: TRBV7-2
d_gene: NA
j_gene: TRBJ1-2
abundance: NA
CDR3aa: CASSTDFPTENYGYTF
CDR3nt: TGTGCCAGCAGCACCGATTTCCCTACCGAAAATTATGGCTACACCTTC

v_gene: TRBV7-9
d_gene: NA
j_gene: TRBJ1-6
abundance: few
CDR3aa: CASSLVAQRSPLHF
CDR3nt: TGTGCCAGCAGCTTAGTAGCTCAACGATCACCCCTCCACTTT

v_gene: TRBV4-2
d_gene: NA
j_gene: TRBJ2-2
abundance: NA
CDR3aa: CASSQRGGITGELFF
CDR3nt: TGTGCCAGCAGCCAGAGGGGTGGTATCACCGGGGAGCTGTTTTTT

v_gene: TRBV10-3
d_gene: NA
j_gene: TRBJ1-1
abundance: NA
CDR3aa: CAISEYDKQTEAFF
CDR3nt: TGTGCCATCAGTGAGTATGACAAACAAACTGAAGCTTTCTTT

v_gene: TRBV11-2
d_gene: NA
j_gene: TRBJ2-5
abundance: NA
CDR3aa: CASRRGSEETQYF
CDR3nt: TGTGCCAGCAGACGGGGGTCGGAAGAGACCCAGTACTTC

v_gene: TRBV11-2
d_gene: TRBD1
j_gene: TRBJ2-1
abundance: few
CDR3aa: CASSTHRRDRVNEQFF
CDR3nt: TGTGCCAGCAGCACCCACCGCCGGGACAGGGTCAATGAGCAGTTCTTC

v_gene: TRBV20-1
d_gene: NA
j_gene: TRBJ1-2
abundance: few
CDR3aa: CSARIPGRGSGGYTF
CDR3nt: TGCAGTGCTAGAATCCCCGGCAGGGGTTCTGGTGGCTACACCTTC

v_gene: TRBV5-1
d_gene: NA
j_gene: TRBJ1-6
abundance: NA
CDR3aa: CASSLATDYNSPLHF
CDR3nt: TGCGCCAGCAGCTTGGCTACAGATTATAATTCACCCCTCCACTTT

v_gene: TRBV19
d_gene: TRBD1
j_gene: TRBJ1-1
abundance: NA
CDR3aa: CASSQRGLNTEAFF
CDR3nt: TGTGCCAGTAGTCAAAGGGGGCTGAACACTGAAGCTTTCTTT

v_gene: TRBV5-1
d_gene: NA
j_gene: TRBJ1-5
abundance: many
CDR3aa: CASSLNGGGREPQHF
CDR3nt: TGCGCCAGCAGCTTGAACGGGGGAGGACGCGAGCCCCAGCATTTT

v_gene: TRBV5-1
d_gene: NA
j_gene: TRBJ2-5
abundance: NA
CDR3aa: CASRGAGHETQYF
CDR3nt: TGCGCCAGCAGGGGAGCAGGGCACGAGACCCAGTACTTC

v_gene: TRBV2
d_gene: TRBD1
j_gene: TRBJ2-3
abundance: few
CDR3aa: CASLSGQATDTQYF
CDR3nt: TGTGCCAGCCTTTCGGGACAGGCTACAGATACGCAGTATTTT